A single sample is the source of the 18 T cell receptor beta chains below, sequenced in a study of CD8 T cells in ankylosing spondylitis. TCRdb ran MiXCR on the 5' RACE reads and lists one entry per CDR3 protein. The sample consists of 200,000 or so distinct CDR3 sequences, about a quarter of them appearing once. The sample taken for sequencing was blood, either unsorted or a sorted T cell fraction (not recorded which). These receptors came from a male donor with ankylosing spondylitis or in good health (not recorded which).

This sequence joins TRBV20-1 and TRBJ2-2, with 8 bases fitting TRBD2. Per germline, CDR1 DFQATT and CDR2 SNEGSKA (reference sequence). The V and J ends lost 7 bases and 1 base, in that order; junction bases with no gene match: 8. The CDR3 loop spans 15 amino acids. The CDR3 DNA reads as TGCAGTGTGCGTAGCGGGACCTTGAACACCGGGGAGCTGTTTTTT. This encodes CSVRSGTLNTGELFF.

Many counts were recorded for this clonotype. The gene calls are TRBV7-2 and TRBJ2-7; 8 bases line up with TRBD1. The CDR3 loop spans 15 amino acids. Germline lookup yields CDR1 SGHTA and CDR2 FQGNSA. After removal of 5 bases from V and 6 bases from J, the junction contained 12 bases not matched to a gene. CDR3 amino acids: CASSHQGTGGSEQYF. The CDR3 nucleotides read TGTGCCAGCAGCCACCAGGGAACAGGGGGAAGCGAGCAGTACTTC. Combining the CDR3 with reference TRBV7-2 and TRBJ2-7 gives the whole variable domain GAGVSQSPSNKVTEKGKDVELRCDPISGHTALYWYRQSLGQGLEFLIYFQGNSAPDKSGLPSDRFSAERTGGSVSTLTIQRTQQEDSAVYLCASSHQGTGGSEQYFGPGTRLTVT.

The genes are TRBV6-5 and TRBJ2-7; D is perhaps TRBD1 (5 bases). From germline, CDR1 is MNHEY and CDR2 SVGAGI. Trimming removed 8 bases at V and 0 bases at J, with 8 bases between. The CDR3 has 12 amino acids. DNA of the CDR3: TGTGCCAGCCGGACAAGCTCCTACGAGCAGTACTTC. Its translation: CASRTSSYEQYF.

In the case of this clonotype: It may be a read error: a sequence one base away is much more abundant. As the CDR3 is not closed by the conserved phenylalanine or tryptophan, this likely results from a read error. The chain is built from TRBV5-6 and TRBJ2-3; 13 nucleotides line up with TRBD2. After removal of 4 bases from V and 0 bases from J, the junction contained 2 bases not matched to a gene. From germline, CDR1 is SGHDT and CDR2 YYEEEE. This CDR3 is built from 16 residues. CDR3 sequence: CASSPGLAGSTDTQYL. The CDR3 DNA reads as TGTGCCAGCAGCCCGGGACTAGCGGGGAGCACAGATACGCAGTATTTA.

The rearrangement uses TRBV30 and TRBJ2-2; D not certain. The CDR3 contains 15 residues. Per germline, CDR1 GTSNPN and CDR2 SVGIG (reference sequence). Trimming pared 0 bases from V and 0 bases from J, leaving 8 bases between. DNA of the CDR3: TGTGCCTGGAGTGTAGGCCCAACGAACACCGGGGAGCTGTTTTTT. Translated, it gives CAWSVGPTNTGELFF. The full variable domain, with the rest looked up from reference TRBV30 and TRBJ2-2, is SQTIHQWPATLVQPVGSPLSLECTVEGTSNPNLYWYRQAAGRGLQLLFYSVGIGQISSEVPQNLSASRPQDRQFILSSKKLLLSDSGFYLCAWSVGPTNTGELFFGEGSRLTVL.

This clonotype appeared many times. V usage is TRBV7-2 and J usage is TRBJ2-7; D is possibly TRBD1 or TRBD2 (6 bases each). V lost 0 bases and J 2 bases, leaving 17 bases between the germline ends. This CDR3 is 17 amino acids long. Looked up from germline, CDR1 is SGHTA and CDR2 is FQGNSA. CDR3 bases: TGTGCCAGCAGCTTAGCGGAGGGGGGACCTTCAACCTACGAGCAGTACTTC. This encodes CASSLAEGGPSTYEQYF.

V usage is TRBV20-1 and J usage is TRBJ1-5; the D gene is possibly TRBD1 (6 bases). The V end was cut by 5 bases, the J end by 0 bases, with 8 bases between. This CDR3 spans 13 amino acids. Germline V gives CDR1 DFQATT, CDR2 SNEGSKA (reference sequence). CDR3 protein: CSASDSSNQPQHF. CDR3 DNA: TGCAGTGCTTCGGACAGTAGCAATCAGCCCCAGCATTTT.

This clonotype was found many times. This chain joins TRBV5-6 and TRBJ2-3; the match to TRBD2 covers 9 bases. The CDR3 is made up of 16 amino acids. Germline V gene data show CDR1 as SGHDT and CDR2 as YYEEEE. Trimming at V came to 1 base and at J to 0 bases, leaving 3 bases not matched to a gene. The CDR3 region is CASSLPSGISTDTQYF. In nucleotides, the CDR3 is TGTGCCAGCAGCTTGCCTAGCGGGATCAGCACAGATACGCAGTATTTT.

Of note for this clonotype: The DNA is omitted, as the CDR3 cannot be located on it reliably, and the CDR3 follows TCRdb's listing. This chain links TRBV21-1 with TRBJ2-7; the table's D call, TRBD2, has no DNA check behind it. TRBV21-1 is a known pseudogene. The CDR3 is made up of 17 amino acids, end residues included. CDR3 sequence reads: CASSKTWGSGSSYEQYF.

The table lists this clonotype with a few counts. V gene TRBV20-1 combines with J gene TRBJ2-5; 9 bases are a match to TRBD1. The CDR3 is made up of 14 amino acids. Unmatched junction bases numbered 10, after V lost 6 bases and J lost 5 bases. The germline V gene encodes CDR1 DFQATT and CDR2 SNEGSKA (reference sequence). CDR3 DNA sequence: TGCAGTGCAGGGGTAACAGGGGGCAGTGAGACCCAGTACTTC. It encodes CSAGVTGGSETQYF.

The rearrangement links TRBV12-3 or TRBV12-4 to TRBJ2-1; 10 nucleotides agree with TRBD2. The CDR3 totals 14 residues. The J segment lost 9 bases and the V segment lost 3 bases, leaving 5 bases of the junction unmatched. The CDR3 coding sequence is TGTGCCAGCAGTTTTCAACTAGCGGGAAGTGAGCAGTTCTTC. Translating gives CASSFQLAGSEQFF.

This clonotype was found many times. The chain combines TRBV15 with TRBJ2-3; D is undetermined. There are 13 residues in the CDR3. V shed 8 bases and J shed 2 bases, with 11 bases lying between them. The germline V gene encodes CDR1 LNHNV and CDR2 YYDKDF (reference sequence). The DNA for the CDR3 is TGTGCCACCCGAAGGCCCAACACAGATACGCAGTATTTT. This sequence encodes CATRRPNTDTQYF.

This clonotype was recorded at least ten times. The V call is TRBV6-2 or TRBV6-3, the J call TRBJ2-2, with TRBD2 matching 11 bases. Trimming at V came to 4 bases and at J to 4 bases, leaving 5 bases not matched to a gene. This CDR3 region has 16 residues. The V gene's germline CDR1 is MNHEY and CDR2 SVGEGT. DNA of the CDR3: TGTGCCAGCAGTTTGGTAGCGGGAGGGCCCACCGGGGAGCTGTTTTTT. Protein sequence: CASSLVAGGPTGELFF.

This clonotype was seen repeatedly, ten times or more. The chain has TRBV12-3 or TRBV12-4 and TRBJ1-1; D may be TRBD1 (6 bases). This CDR3 contains 15 residues. Trimming left V 5 bases short and J 5 bases short, with 18 bases between. This CDR3 is CASSPGGGLWTEAFF. In DNA, the CDR3 is TGTGCCAGCAGTCCCGGCGGGGGGCTCTGGACTGAAGCTTTCTTT.

This clonotype turned up a few times. This chain links TRBV20-1 with TRBJ2-1; D gene unclear. Germline-derived CDR1 and CDR2 are DFQATT and SNEGSKA (reference sequence). Trimming took off 1 base at V and 9 bases at J, with 4 bases between the two ends. This CDR3 spans 10 amino acids. In DNA, the CDR3 is TGCAGTGCTAGAGTAGTTGAGCAGTTCTTC. Translation gives CSARVVEQFF.

This clonotype is a singleton in its sample. The chain employs TRBV20-1 and TRBJ2-7; TRBD1 matches at 7 bases. The CDR3 runs to 13 residues. The V and J ends lost 3 bases and 5 bases, in that order; junction bases with no gene match: 7. Germline V gene lookup returns CDR1 DFQATT and CDR2 SNEGSKA (reference sequence). As DNA, the CDR3 is TGCAGTGCTAGCGACAGGGTATTGCACGAGCAGTACTTC. Protein: CSASDRVLHEQYF.

This clonotype was seen repeatedly, ten times or more. The J gene is TRBJ2-2, the V gene TRBV7-3; D may match TRBD1 or TRBD2 (5 bases each). The CDR3 contains 16 residues. The V gene lost 5 bases and the J gene lost 6 bases, with 19 bases spanning the gap. Germline V CDR1 and CDR2: SGHTA, FQGTGA. The CDR3 coding sequence is TGTGCCAGCAGCGCCTCGGCCCGGGGCTCCGCCGGGGAGCTGTTTTTT. Translated, it gives CASSASARGSAGELFF.

This clonotype has more than one count but fewer than ten. The chain uses TRBV6-1 and TRBJ1-6; D uncertain. Trimming took off 6 bases at V and 10 bases at J, with 13 bases between the two ends. Germline values: CDR1 MNHNS, CDR2 SASEGT. The CDR3 loop spans 13 amino acids. This CDR3 is CASRPVIASPLHF. The CDR3 nucleotides are TGTGCCAGCAGACCCGTCATTGCGTCACCCCTCCACTTT.